These 11 T cell receptor beta chains were sequenced from one sample in a study of shared clonotypes between healthy human individuals (dated by TCRdb to about 2020). The library was built by means of the immunoSEQ multiplex PCR assay. TCRdb took this table from immuneACCESS and kept in-frame rearrangements with V and J called. Such tables lack part of the clones; where checked against another copy, unresolved V genes explain under half of the gap, and the rest is unexplained. In all, the sample holds approximately 320,000 clones, and around 72% of those were seen once. The top ten constitute approximately 10% of the sample. The specimen sequenced was memory CD4+ T cells sorted from blood. Read against the paper, the sample's cell subset or site label means: CD45RA-negative fraction. Receptors were obtained from a man aged 25-45 years in good health.

This clone was observed a single time. The chain has TRBV23-1 and TRBJ2-7; the D is unclear. TRBV23-1 is identified as an open reading frame with a role that is uncertain. CDR3 length: 14 residues. V was cut by 9 bases and J by 2 bases, with 17 bases left in between. The CDR3 DNA is TGCGCCAGAGACAAAAGAAGCCGTCCCTACGAGCAGTACTTC. It yields the protein CARDKRSRPYEQYF.

This clone was detected only a few times. The rearrangement uses TRBV6-1 and TRBJ2-2, with a tentative D call TRBD2 (6 bases). The CDR3 covers 14 residues. CDR1 and CDR2 from the germline V gene are MNHNS and SASEGT. V lost 8 bases and J 2 bases, leaving 12 bases between the germline ends. The CDR3 coding sequence is TGTGCCAGCGGGTTAGCGGCAAACACCGGGGAGCTGTTTTTT. It codes for CASGLAANTGELFF.

This chain connects TRBV27 to TRBJ2-1; 8 nucleotides match TRBD2. Germline V gene data show CDR1 as MNHEY and CDR2 as SMNVEV (reference sequence). V trimming: 7 bases; J trimming: 6 bases; junction bases outside the gene matches: 11. The CDR3 has 15 amino acids. The CDR3 spells CASTPRGGLGNEQFF. Here the CDR3 DNA reads TGTGCCAGCACCCCTCGCGGGGGGCTGGGCAATGAGCAGTTCTTC.

The gene calls are TRBV7-2 and TRBJ2-1; D unclear. Per germline, CDR1 SGHTA and CDR2 FQGNSA. The ends were cut back, 7 bases at V and 0 bases at J, with 13 bases in the middle. CDR3 length: 15 amino acids. CDR3 DNA: TGTGCCAGCACCAAGAGGAGTAGCTCCTACAATGAGCAGTTCTTC. Amino acid sequence: CASTKRSSSYNEQFF. Variable domain in full (rest from reference TRBV7-2 and TRBJ2-1): GAGVSQSPSNKVTEKGKDVELRCDPISGHTALYWYRQSLGQGLEFLIYFQGNSAPDKSGLPSDRFSAERTGGSVSTLTIQRTQQEDSAVYLCASTKRSSSYNEQFFGPGTRLTVL.

CDR3 protein: CAISLPERLTTTNNEQFF. CDR3 DNA sequence: TGTGCCATCAGCCTACCCGAGCGGCTAACAACGACCAACAATGAGCAGTTCTTC. The chain uses TRBV10-3 and TRBJ2-1; possible D gene TRBD2, 5 bases. CDR3 length equals 18 residues. Germline CDR1 and CDR2: ENHRY and SYGVKD. Trimming pared 6 bases from V and 5 bases from J, leaving 26 bases between.

This clone was seen a single time. This chain joins TRBV7-2 and TRBJ2-1; either TRBD1 or TRBD2 may fit D (5 bases each). Germline V CDR1 and CDR2: SGHTA, FQGNSA. The germline V and J ends were trimmed by 2 bases and 1 base, with 18 bases remaining between them. CDR3 length: 18 residues. In DNA, the CDR3 is TGTGCCAGCAGCTTATTGGGGGTCGGGGTTCTATCCTACAATGAGCAGTTCTTC. Amino acid sequence: CASSLLGVGVLSYNEQFF.

This clone was picked up one time. The chain employs TRBV18 and TRBJ2-1; 8 positions match TRBD2. Germline lookup yields CDR1 KGHSH and CDR2 LQKENI. V shed 0 bases, J shed 7 bases, and the junction held 11 bases outside the gene matches. The CDR3 has 17 residues. The CDR3 nucleotides read TGTGCCAGCTCACCACCCAGCGGGAGCTTATCTGGGAATGAGCAGTTCTTC. Residues: CASSPPSGSLSGNEQFF. The whole variable domain, filled in from reference TRBV18 and TRBJ2-1, reads NAGVMQNPRHLVRRRGQEARLRCSPMKGHSHVYWYRQLPEEGLKFMVYLQKENIIDESGMPKERFSAEFPKEGPSILRIQQVVRGDSAAYFCASSPPSGSLSGNEQFFGPGTRLTVL.

The rearrangement uses TRBV7-8 and TRBJ1-5; D may be TRBD1 (6 bases). Germline CDR1 SGHVS, CDR2 FQNEAQ. CDR3 size: 13 residues. V gave up 2 bases and J gave up 6 bases, with 8 bases separating them. Written as DNA, the CDR3 is TGTGCCAGCAGCTTAACAGGGACTCAGCCCCAGCATTTT. Encoded protein: CASSLTGTQPQHF.

This clone has a handful of counts. The J gene is TRBJ2-3, the V gene TRBV11-1, with TRBD1 as a possible D gene (6 bases). Germline V gene lookup returns CDR1 SGHAT and CDR2 FQDESV (reference sequence). This CDR3 is 15 amino acids long. V lost 5 bases and J lost 2, with 14 bases in between. The CDR3 nucleotides are TGTGCCAGCAGCGCAACAGGGTATCACACAGATACGCAGTATTTT. It specifies CASSATGYHTDTQYF.

Comment on this clone: Additional DNA sequences in this sample encode the identical CDR3. The chain couples TRBV5-5 to TRBJ2-3, with TRBD1 as a possible D gene (6 bases). Germline V gene data show CDR1 as SGHKS and CDR2 as YYEKEE (reference sequence). CDR3 length: 13 amino acids. V was cut by 1 base and J by 4 bases, with 7 bases left in between. The CDR3 region is CASSLSGADTQYF. DNA for the CDR3: TGTGCCAGCAGCTTGTCAGGGGCAGATACGCAGTATTTT.

This rearrangement joins TRBV10-2 to TRBJ2-3; 7 bases are a match to TRBD2. This CDR3 comprises 17 residues. V was pared by 1 base and J by 3 bases, with 10 bases of the junction left unmatched. Germline V gene lookup returns CDR1 WSHSY and CDR2 SAAADI. The CDR3 region has the DNA TGCGCCAGCAGTGAGTGGAAGAGGGAGGGCCTGACAGATACGCAGTATTTT. It encodes CASSEWKREGLTDTQYF.